Below, 10 T cell receptor beta chains from the same sample are listed, as sequenced in a study of T cell responses to AZD1222 COVID-19 vaccine. Sequencing was performed with immunoSEQ multiplex PCR; in TCRdb, only in-frame clones are kept and a portion is missing. Here the sample spans roughly 100,000 clones, about 88% being singletons. This sample comprised peripheral blood, obtained on day 0 of AZD1222 vaccination. The receptors stem from an adult in good health.

This clone was detected a few times. The V call is TRBV2, the J call TRBJ2-7, with 9 bases aligning to TRBD1. V lost 6 bases, J lost 6 bases, and 12 bases stayed unmatched. Germline V gives CDR1 SNHLY, CDR2 FYNNEI. The CDR3 loop spans 15 amino acids. In nucleotides, the CDR3 is TGTGCCAGCAGGGAGCCGGGACAGGGAAATCGCGAGCAGTACTTC. Protein sequence: CASREPGQGNREQYF.

This chain links TRBV9 with TRBJ2-1; D may match TRBD1 or TRBD2 (5 bases each). The CDR3 consists of 16 residues. Trimming removed 0 bases at V and 6 bases at J, with 16 bases between. Per the germline V gene, CDR1 is SGDLS and CDR2 is YYNGEE. The CDR3 reads CASSVGGRGLGNEQFF. CDR3 DNA sequence: TGTGCCAGCAGCGTAGGTGGACGGGGCCTAGGCAATGAGCAGTTCTTC.

The gene calls are TRBV12-3 or TRBV12-4 and TRBJ2-1; no clear D. Trimming removed 5 bases at V and 9 bases at J, with 14 bases between. The CDR3 is 13 amino acids. The CDR3 region is CASSLQRYREQFF. The CDR3 DNA reads as TGTGCCAGCAGTCTACAGCGTTACCGTGAGCAGTTCTTC.

The chain is built from TRBV5-4 and TRBJ2-7; D possibly corresponds to TRBD2 (5 bases). Trimming took off 2 bases at V and 4 bases at J, with 10 bases between the two ends. Looked up from germline, CDR1 is SGHNT and CDR2 is YYREEE (reference sequence). The length of the CDR3 is 13 residues. CDR3 in amino acids: CASSFPGKYEQYF. The CDR3, as DNA: TGTGCCAGCAGCTTTCCGGGGAAATACGAGCAGTACTTC.

As concerns this clone: The sample has other DNA sequences that encode this CDR3 too. As DNA, the CDR3 is TGTGCCAGCTCACCGGGGCAGGGGGTATCCTACGAGCAGTACTTC. Translating gives CASSPGQGVSYEQYF. The chain links TRBV18 to TRBJ2-7; 7 bases are a match to TRBD1. The CDR3 consists of 15 residues. CDR1 is KGHSH and CDR2 is LQKENI in the germline V gene. Trimming at V came to 3 bases and at J to 1 base, leaving 6 bases not matched to a gene.

This clone has a handful of counts. The chain employs TRBV28 and TRBJ1-1; maybe TRBD1 (6 bases). Trimming stripped 5 bases from V and 8 bases from J, with 18 bases between. Looked up from germline, CDR1 is MDHEN and CDR2 is SYDVKM. This CDR3 spans 14 amino acids. The CDR3 sequence: CASSPGAPVPEAFF. Here the CDR3 DNA reads TGTGCCAGCAGTCCAGGGGCCCCGGTTCCCGAAGCTTTCTTT. The complete variable domain, with remaining parts taken from reference TRBV28 and TRBJ1-1, reads DVKVTQSSRYLVKRTGEKVFLECVQDMDHENMFWYRQDPGLGLRLIYFSYDVKMKEKGDIPEGYSVSREKKERFSLILESASTNQTSMYLCASSPGAPVPEAFFGQGTRLTVV.

V usage is TRBV25-1 and J usage is TRBJ2-5, with a tentative D call TRBD1 (6 bases). Per the germline V gene, CDR1 is MGHDK and CDR2 is SYGVNS. The CDR3 loop spans 15 amino acids. Trimming took off 3 bases at V and 1 base at J, with 12 bases between the two ends. The CDR3: CASSDLNRVQETQYF. CDR3 in DNA: TGTGCCAGCAGTGACCTGAACAGGGTCCAAGAGACCCAGTACTTC.

The chain carries TRBV28 and TRBJ2-7; perhaps TRBD2 as D (6 bases). V was shortened by 5 bases and J by 2 bases, with 13 bases between the two germline ends. Germline V gives CDR1 MDHEN, CDR2 SYDVKM. The CDR3 has 14 residues. The CDR3 region is CASSMGTVTYEQYF. CDR3 bases: TGTGCCAGCAGTATGGGGACTGTGACCTACGAGCAGTACTTC.

This clone was found once. The chain combines TRBV24-1 with TRBJ2-5, with TRBD1 identical over 7 bases. Germline V CDR1 and CDR2: KGHDR, SFDVKD. The V gene end was trimmed by 10 bases and the J gene end by 1 base; junction bases not matched to a gene: 11. This CDR3 has 15 residues. CDR3 sequence (DNA): TGTGCCACGGGTTCGCACAGGGGATCCCAAGAGACCCAGTACTTC. Translation gives CATGSHRGSQETQYF.

This chain joins TRBV4-1 and TRBJ2-2; the D gene is possibly TRBD2 (5 bases). Trimming took off 2 bases at V and 7 bases at J, with 17 bases between the two ends. The germline CDR1 and CDR2 sequences are MGHRA and YSYEKL. This CDR3 has 16 residues. The CDR3 DNA reads as TGCGCCAGCAGCCAAATGCCCCCGGGGTTCGGCGGGGAGCTGTTTTTT. This translates into CASSQMPPGFGGELFF.